This T cell receptor beta chain was captured by sequencing in a study of persistence of HIV-infected CD4 T cells. Study-wide context: CD4+ T cells responding to CMV or HIV-1 Gag were isolated. Multiple blood draws of up to about 180 mL, except a couple of donors with single leukapheresis. General study findings and limits: Compared with CD3/CD28-stimulated cells, CMV- and Gag-responding cells showed lower TCRbeta richness.

The stimulus was an HIV-1 Gag 15-mer peptide pool, around 1.1 ug/peptide/mL. Memory cells lacking CD40L and CD69 with high CD45RO were sorted. Adults with HIV-1 started suppressive ART while chronically infected. This was the immunoSEQ version 4 assay in survey mode. Measured with immunoSEQ multiplex PCR; TCRdb has only the in-frame clones, and not every one. The sample lists some 58,000 clones; about 77% were seen once. Regarding this clone: Its antigen is as yet unknown.

Sequenced material: CD4+ T cells sorted from PBMCs after roughly 18-hour stimulation, taken from a patient who received antiretroviral therapy. The TCR comes from an adult man with HIV who was CMV-seropositive.

The CDR3: CSVVTSGEGGGELFF. CDR3 in DNA: TGCAGCGTTGTAACTAGCGGGGAAGGTGGCGGGGAGCTGTTTTTT. This chain joins TRBV29-1 and TRBJ2-2; TRBD2 matches at 10 bases. The CDR3 has 15 amino acids. The germline V gene has CDR1 SQVTM and CDR2 ANQGSEA. Trimming cost V 4 bases and J 7 bases; bases outside gene matches: 9.